This is a list of T cell receptor beta chains from one sample in a study of blood T cell repertoires in COVID-19. Assay used: immunoSEQ multiplex PCR; TCRdb lists only in-frame clones, some missing. The data hold hundreds of thousands of clones, with more than 75% observed a single time. Sequences were obtained from PBMCs or T cells enriched from blood (not recorded which). These receptors all come from a man aged 40-55 years who had recovered from COVID-19. Both conserved end residues are part of each CDR3. Fields, in order: clone size, D gene, V gene, J gene, CDR3 protein, CDR3 DNA. The D gene is left open where the match is weak. Part of the rows lack a size; the others show once, few, many or a class for expanded clones.

-	-	TRBV27	TRBJ2-1	CASSHLGTTTYNEQFF	TGTGCCAGCAGTCATCTGGGAACGACTACCTACAATGAGCAGTTCTTC
-	-	TRBV5-1	TRBJ2-7	CASSWTTSYEQYF	TGCGCCAGCAGCTGGACTACCAGCTACGAGCAGTACTTC
-	TRBD1	TRBV19	TRBJ1-6	CASSTGQGRTVSPLHF	TGTGCCAGTAGTACCGGACAGGGGAGGACGGTTTCACCCCTCCACTTT
-	-	TRBV6-5	TRBJ2-2	CASSYGGNRGTGELFF	TGTGCCAGCAGTTACGGAGGGAACCGGGGCACCGGGGAGCTGTTTTTT
-	TRBD1	TRBV7-6	TRBJ1-2	CASSSQTGVTWGYTF	TGTGCCAGCAGTTCCCAGACAGGGGTGACTTGGGGCTACACCTTC
-	TRBD1	TRBV30	TRBJ1-2	CAWEDRPGDGYTF	TGTGCCTGGGAGGACAGGCCGGGGGATGGCTACACCTTC
once	-	TRBV15	TRBJ1-4	CATSRELTGEEKLFF	TGTGCCACCAGCAGAGAATTGACAGGCGAGGAAAAACTGTTTTTT
-	TRBD1	TRBV7-8	TRBJ1-3	CASQGGSSGNTIYF	TGTGCCAGCCAGGGGGGTAGCTCTGGAAACACCATATATTTT
-	-	TRBV14	TRBJ2-3	CASSQTGGPSTDTQYF	TGTGCCAGCAGCCAAACGGGGGGCCCAAGCACAGATACGCAGTATTTT
-	TRBD1	TRBV24-1	TRBJ2-3	CATSAPGQGTDTQYF	TGTGCCACCAGTGCTCCGGGACAGGGCACAGATACGCAGTATTTT
-	-	TRBV7-9	TRBJ2-3	CASSLVGSKEGTDTQYF	TGTGCCAGCAGCTTAGTTGGTAGCAAGGAGGGCACAGATACGCAGTATTTT
-	-	TRBV15	TRBJ2-2	CATSFRTGELFF	TGTGCCACCAGCTTCCGCACCGGGGAGCTGTTTTTT
-	-	TRBV28	TRBJ1-1	CASSSSRTEAFF	TGTGCCAGCAGTAGTAGCCGGACTGAAGCTTTCTTT
-	-	TRBV9	TRBJ2-2	CASSVEPGIVTGELFF	TGTGCCAGCAGCGTAGAGCCAGGTATTGTCACCGGGGAGCTGTTTTTT
few	TRBD1	TRBV27	TRBJ1-5	CASSARQGNQPQHF	TGTGCCAGCAGTGCCCGACAGGGAAATCAGCCCCAGCATTTT
-	-	TRBV28	TRBJ2-5	CASWSRGARETQYF	TGTGCCAGCTGGTCTCGGGGGGCTCGAGAGACCCAGTACTTC
-	-	TRBV2	TRBJ2-7	CASTERRGFYEQYF	TGTGCCAGCACCGAAAGAAGGGGGTTCTACGAGCAGTACTTC
-	-	TRBV6-4	TRBJ1-1	CASSAKGGIFEGTEAFF	TGTGCCAGCAGTGCCAAAGGCGGGATATTTGAAGGGACTGAAGCTTTCTTT
-	-	TRBV4-1	TRBJ1-5	CASSQDFWGGNQPQHF	TGCGCCAGCAGCCAAGATTTTTGGGGAGGCAATCAGCCCCAGCATTTT
-	TRBD1	TRBV5-1	TRBJ1-5	CASSSTGGEEPQHF	TGCGCCAGCAGCTCGACAGGGGGCGAAGAGCCCCAGCATTTT
-	-	TRBV6-5	TRBJ1-2	CASSYSHSGTMYGYTF	TGTGCCAGCAGTTACTCGCATAGCGGTACAATGTATGGCTACACCTTC
-	-	TRBV5-1	TRBJ2-4	CASSLQGLAKNIQYF	TGCGCCAGCAGCTTGCAGGGACTAGCCAAAAACATTCAGTACTTC
-	TRBD2	TRBV5-1	TRBJ2-5	CASSTLAGGQETQYF	TGCGCCAGCAGCACTCTAGCGGGAGGACAAGAGACCCAGTACTTC
-	TRBD2	TRBV7-2	TRBJ2-3	CASSFGTSGYTDTQYF	TGTGCCAGCAGCTTCGGGACTAGCGGGTACACAGATACGCAGTATTTT
-	TRBD1	TRBV7-2	TRBJ1-2	CASSATGGGRDGYTF	TGTGCCAGCAGCGCGACAGGGGGCGGCCGGGATGGCTACACCTTC
-	TRBD1	TRBV2	TRBJ2-1	CASRAGTGSQFF	TGTGCCAGCAGGGCCGGGACAGGAAGCCAGTTCTTC
-	-	TRBV4-3	TRBJ1-6	CASSQVSQGNSPLHF	TGCGCCAGCAGCCAAGTAAGCCAGGGTAATTCACCCCTCCACTTT
once	-	TRBV29-1	TRBJ2-5	CSVVLPGPETQYF	TGCAGCGTTGTTCTCCCAGGCCCAGAGACCCAGTACTTC
-	-	TRBV5-1	TRBJ2-7	CASSFGPTQYF	TGCGCCAGCAGCTTTGGCCCGACTCAGTACTTC
-	-	TRBV6-2/TRBV6-3	TRBJ1-6	CASSLYRANNSPLHF	TGTGCCAGCAGTCTCTACAGGGCGAATAATTCACCCCTCCACTTT
-	TRBD2	TRBV3-1/TRBV3-2	TRBJ2-5	CASSQDWFRTSGPYQETQYF	TGTGCCAGCAGCCAAGATTGGTTTCGGACTAGCGGACCGTACCAAGAGACCCAGTACTTC
-	TRBD2	TRBV19	TRBJ2-1	CASSGLAYNEQFF	TGTGCCAGTAGTGGACTAGCTTACAATGAGCAGTTCTTC
once	-	TRBV7-6	TRBJ2-3	CASSLVPETSTDTQYF	TGTGCCAGCAGCTTAGTACCTGAGACTAGCACAGATACGCAGTATTTT
-	-	TRBV11-3	TRBJ2-2	CASSLDSRANTGELFF	TGTGCCAGCAGCTTAGATTCCCGTGCGAACACCGGGGAGCTGTTTTTT
-	-	TRBV6-4	TRBJ2-2	CASSDSSQGETGELFF	TGTGCCAGCAGTGACTCGAGCCAGGGCGAAACCGGGGAGCTGTTTTTT
-	TRBD1	TRBV24-1	TRBJ2-2	CATGTGTGGLTGELFF	TGTGCCACCGGAACCGGGACAGGGGGCTTGACCGGGGAGCTGTTTTTT
-	-	TRBV7-2	TRBJ1-4	CASSSRNREKLFF	TGTGCCAGCAGTTCAAGAAACAGAGAAAAACTGTTTTTT
-	-	TRBV6-6	TRBJ1-6	CASNIQDASPLHF	TGTGCCAGCAACATACAGGATGCTTCACCCCTCCACTTT
-	TRBD2	TRBV7-9	TRBJ2-7	CASSLSAGGPYEQYF	TGTGCCAGCAGCTTATCCGCGGGGGGGCCCTACGAGCAGTACTTC
-	-	TRBV7-9	TRBJ2-3	CASSLGRGNTDTQYF	TGTGCCAGCAGCTTAGGTCGCGGAAACACAGATACGCAGTATTTT
-	-	TRBV15	TRBJ2-7	CATSTSDNQGSYEQYF	TGTGCCACCAGCACCTCGGACAATCAGGGCTCCTACGAGCAGTACTTC
-	TRBD1	TRBV11-2	TRBJ2-7	CASSTRDRGLYEQYF	TGTGCCAGCAGCACCCGGGACAGGGGTCTCTACGAGCAGTACTTC
-	TRBD1	TRBV5-1	TRBJ1-1	CASSSTGENTEAFF	TGCGCCAGCAGCTCTACAGGGGAGAACACTGAAGCTTTCTTT
-	-	TRBV7-9	TRBJ1-6	CASSDPASSYNSPLHF	TGTGCCAGCAGCGATCCCGCTAGCTCCTATAATTCACCCCTCCACTTT
once	-	TRBV5-1	TRBJ1-1	CASGRDTNTEAFF	TGCGCCAGCGGCAGGGACACCAACACTGAAGCTTTCTTT
-	-	TRBV27	TRBJ2-7	CASSQRQVSSYEQYF	TGTGCCAGCAGTCAACGACAGGTTAGCTCCTACGAGCAGTACTTC
-	-	TRBV13	TRBJ1-2	CASSPAVLGNYGYTF	TGTGCCAGCAGCCCAGCGGTCCTCGGCAACTATGGCTACACCTTC
few	-	TRBV24-1	TRBJ2-1	CATSDLAWGDEQFF	TGTGCCACCAGTGATTTGGCATGGGGCGATGAGCAGTTCTTC
-	TRBD2	TRBV6-2/TRBV6-3	TRBJ2-5	CASSYFSRRLAGEETQYF	TGTGCCAGCAGTTACTTTAGCCGTCGGCTAGCGGGGGAAGAGACCCAGTACTTC
-	TRBD2	TRBV28	TRBJ2-1	CASSRGGLAGEVYNEQFF	TGTGCCAGCAGCCGCGGGGGACTAGCGGGGGAAGTCTACAATGAGCAGTTCTTC
-	TRBD1	TRBV30	TRBJ1-3	CAWGDSSSGNTIYF	TGTGCCTGGGGGGACAGTTCCTCTGGAAACACCATATATTTT
-	-	TRBV5-4	TRBJ2-5	CASSLTQGSQETQYF	TGTGCCAGCAGCTTAACCCAGGGGAGCCAAGAGACCCAGTACTTC
-	-	TRBV11-2	TRBJ1-6	CASSPGNSPLHF	TGTGCCAGCAGTCCAGGGAATTCACCCCTCCACTTT
-	TRBD1	TRBV19	TRBJ2-7	CATRLPGQGYEQYF	TGTGCCACGCGCCTTCCGGGACAGGGTTACGAGCAGTACTTC
-	-	TRBV7-9	TRBJ2-2	CASDRWGAGELFF	TGTGCCAGCGATCGCTGGGGGGCCGGGGAGCTGTTTTTT
-	-	TRBV11-3	TRBJ2-1	CASSWDSGSYNEQFF	TGTGCCAGCAGCTGGGATAGCGGCTCCTACAATGAGCAGTTCTTC
once	-	TRBV3-1/TRBV3-2	TRBJ2-1	CASSQGIGAASYNEQFF	TGTGCCAGCAGCCAAGGTATAGGGGCCGCCAGCTACAATGAGCAGTTCTTC
-	-	TRBV28	TRBJ1-2	CASSFWRGSGYTF	TGTGCCAGCAGTTTCTGGAGAGGCTCTGGCTACACCTTC
-	-	TRBV4-1	TRBJ1-3	CASSPWGVGNTIYF	TGCGCCAGCAGCCCCTGGGGGGTTGGAAACACCATATATTTT
-	TRBD2	TRBV5-5	TRBJ2-5	CASSGGLAGALETQYF	TGTGCCAGCAGCGGGGGACTAGCGGGGGCGTTGGAGACCCAGTACTTC